The T cell receptor (beta chain) described here comes from a study of T cells after yellow fever vaccination. Using its own MiXCR run on the 5' RACE reads, TCRdb lists one record per CDR3 protein. There are about 170,000 distinct CDR3 sequences in the sample; about 6% occur only once, and 2.5% to 3.5% lies in the top ten. This clonotype has only a few counts. The material was CD4+ T cells sorted from PBMCs, obtained on the day of the first yellow fever vaccination. The TCR sequence derives from a man aged 18 to 29 who received the YFV17D yellow fever vaccine.

The CDR3 loop reads CASSPTADTEAFF. The CDR3 DNA reads TGTGCCAGCAGCCCGACGGCCGACACTGAAGCTTTCTTT. The J gene is TRBJ1-1, the V gene TRBV5-4; unclear D gene. Germline lookup yields CDR1 SGHNT and CDR2 YYREEE (reference sequence). The V end was cut by 4 bases, the J end by 3 bases, with 10 bases between. This CDR3 has 13 amino acids.